This T cell receptor beta chain was obtained from a study of T cell changes during pregnancy in multiple sclerosis. Trimming pared 0 bases from V and 14 bases from J, leaving 28 bases between. Germline V gives CDR1 SGHDN, CDR2 FVKESK. This CDR3 has 17 residues. The data were produced by immunoSEQ multiplex PCR, yet TCRdb's version contains in-frame clones alone and is incomplete. The table lists around 130,000 clones, roughly 97% of them singletons, with 0.4% to 0.5% in the top ten. This clonotype originated in a female donor with multiple sclerosis, enrolled in a pregnancy study. The input for sequencing was peripheral blood, taken after pregnancy. The J gene is TRBJ1-2, the V gene TRBV14; D is unresolved. CDR3 residues: CASSQETLDSLFFLGTF. Written as DNA, the CDR3 is TGTGCCAGCAGCCAAGAGACCTTGGACTCCCTGTTCTTCTTAGGGACCTTC.